The sequence of this T cell receptor (beta chain) was determined in a study of cytomegalovirus exposure and HLA in healthy donors. Points from the study as a whole: Excluded were some V segments that proved indistinguishable, including TRBV6-2 and TRBV6-3. It was 164 TCR beta chains that were listed as cytomegalovirus-associated.

To note about this clone: Its target is unknown.

CDR1 and CDR2 from the germline V gene are MNHEY and SVGAGI. V shed 2 bases and J 2 bases; nucleotides not matched to a gene: 6. The CDR3 is 16 residues long. 13 Jbeta primers and 60 Vbeta primers were used for the PCR. Only in-frame clones appear in the TCRdb table, and some are missing; sequencing was by immunoSEQ multiplex PCR. The data hold 150,000 to 200,000 clones, with under 80% observed a single time. The sequence was obtained from a man aged 35 to 55 in good health and CMV-seronegative. This chain links TRBV6-5 with TRBJ1-3; 7 nucleotides match TRBD1. Sequences were obtained from PBMCs. In DNA form, the CDR3 reads TGTGCCAGCAGTTACACCAGACAGGGTCCTGGAAACACCATATATTTT. This gives the protein CASSYTRQGPGNTIYF.